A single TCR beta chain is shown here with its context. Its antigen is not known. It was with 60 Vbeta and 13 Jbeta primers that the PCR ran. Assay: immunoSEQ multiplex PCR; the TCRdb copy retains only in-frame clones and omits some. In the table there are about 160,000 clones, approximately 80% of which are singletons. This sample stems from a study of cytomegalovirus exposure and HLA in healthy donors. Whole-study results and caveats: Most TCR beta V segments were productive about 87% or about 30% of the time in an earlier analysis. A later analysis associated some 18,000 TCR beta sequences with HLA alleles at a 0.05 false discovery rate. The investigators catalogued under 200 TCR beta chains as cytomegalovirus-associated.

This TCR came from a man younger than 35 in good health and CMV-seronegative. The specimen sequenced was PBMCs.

The CDR3 coding sequence is TGTGCCAGCAGTTTATTACAGGGGGATAGAACTAATGAAAAACTGTTTTTT. Its translation is CASSLLQGDRTNEKLFF. The V call is TRBV28, the J call TRBJ1-4; the match to TRBD1 covers 8 bases. CDR3 length: 17 residues. The J segment lost 1 base and the V segment lost 1 base, leaving 5 bases of the junction unmatched. The germline CDR1 and CDR2 sequences are MDHEN and SYDVKM.